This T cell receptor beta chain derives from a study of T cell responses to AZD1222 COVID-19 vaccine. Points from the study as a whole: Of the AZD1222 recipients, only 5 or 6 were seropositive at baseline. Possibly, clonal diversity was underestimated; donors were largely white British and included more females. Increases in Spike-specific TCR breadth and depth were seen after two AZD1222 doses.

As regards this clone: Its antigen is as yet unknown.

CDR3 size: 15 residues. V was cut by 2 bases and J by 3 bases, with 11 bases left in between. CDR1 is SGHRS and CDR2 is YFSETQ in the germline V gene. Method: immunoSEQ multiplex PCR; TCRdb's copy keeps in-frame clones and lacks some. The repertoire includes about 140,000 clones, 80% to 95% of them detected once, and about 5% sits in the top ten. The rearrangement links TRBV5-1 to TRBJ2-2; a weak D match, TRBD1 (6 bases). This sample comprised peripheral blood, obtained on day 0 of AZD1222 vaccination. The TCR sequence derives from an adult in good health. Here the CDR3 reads CASSLRPGDTGELFF. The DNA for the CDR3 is TGCGCCAGCAGCTTACGGCCAGGGGACACCGGGGAGCTGTTTTTT. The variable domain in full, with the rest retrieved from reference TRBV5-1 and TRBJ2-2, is KAGVTQTPRYLIKTRGQQVTLSCSPISGHRSVSWYQQTPGQGLQFLFEYFSETQRNKGNFPGRFSGRQFSNSRSEMNVSTLELGDSALYLCASSLRPGDTGELFFGEGSRLTVL.